The T cell receptor beta chain under discussion was sequenced for a study of cytomegalovirus exposure and HLA in healthy donors. With respect to this clone: Its antigen is currently unknown.

V lost 10 bases and J 9 bases, leaving 13 bases between the germline ends. The CDR3 is 11 residues long. Germline CDR1 MNHNS, CDR2 SASEGT. At sampling all donors were nominally healthy, likely with unrecorded immune exposures. The primer mix had 60 Vbeta and 13 Jbeta primers. The assay was immunoSEQ multiplex PCR, and TCRdb's table has in-frame clones only and misses some. The sample holds about 130,000 clones; 70% to 85% are singletons and the top ten take 4.2%. Regarding the study as a whole: The authors confirmed in vitro that a few CMV-associated chains were specific for CMV antigens. TCR sequences were mostly rare, though some public TCRs occurred in many donors.

The origin of this receptor is a male donor in good health and CMV-seropositive. Sequenced: PBMCs. The chain has TRBV6-1 and TRBJ2-1; TRBD1 is a possible D gene (6 bases). CDR3 amino acids: CATWEGGEQFF. CDR3 nucleotides: TGTGCCACTTGGGAAGGGGGTGAGCAGTTCTTC.